Listed here are 21 T cell receptor beta chains from one sample, sequenced in a study of T-cell memory formation after mild COVID-19. One entry per CDR3 protein, called by TCRdb with MiXCR from the 5' RACE reads. This sample yields under 400,000 distinct CDR3 sequences, of which 25% to 30% are seen a single time; about 13% belongs to the top ten. What was sequenced was PBMCs or a T cell subset sorted from them (not recorded which). Receptor source: an adult woman who had mild COVID-19 (a few samples of this study predate the infection). Cell type and time point are not known.

This rearrangement joins TRBV11-2 to TRBJ2-5; tentatively, D is TRBD1 (6 bases). Germline V gene data show CDR1 as SGHAT and CDR2 as FQNNGV. This CDR3 has 14 residues. Deletions cut 3 bases from V and 3 bases from J, with 11 bases between. CDR3 region: CASSLGAGKETQYF. CDR3 coding DNA: TGTGCCAGCAGCTTGGGGGCAGGGAAAGAGACCCAGTACTTC.

The chain combines TRBV2 with TRBJ1-3; D is perhaps TRBD1 (5 bases). CDR1 is SNHLY, CDR2 FYNNEI, per germline. There are 10 residues in the CDR3. The V end lost 6 bases, the J end lost 8 bases, and 5 bases lay between the germline ends. The CDR3 loop reads CASRGDTIYF. DNA for the CDR3: TGTGCCAGCAGGGGGGACACCATATATTTT.

V usage is TRBV18 and J usage is TRBJ2-1; TRBD2 aligns across 10 bases. CDR1 is KGHSH, CDR2 LQKENI, per germline. The V gene end was trimmed by 2 bases and the J gene end by 8 bases; junction bases not matched to a gene: 9. The length of the CDR3 is 16 residues. This CDR3 is CASSPRPAGGPDEQFF. CDR3 sequence (DNA): TGTGCCAGCTCACCAAGGCCAGCGGGAGGGCCGGATGAGCAGTTCTTC.

This clonotype was seen a handful of times. The chain recombines TRBV7-3 with TRBJ2-7; D is unclear. The CDR3 consists of 15 residues. Trimming pared 4 bases from V and 2 bases from J, leaving 15 bases between. Germline CDR1 reads SGHTA; CDR2 reads FQGTGA. Written as DNA, the CDR3 is TGTGCCAGCAGCTCTTACGACTCAAGGACCTACGAGCAGTACTTC. It translates to CASSSYDSRTYEQYF.

This chain joins TRBV12-3 or TRBV12-4 and TRBJ2-2, with no clear D. The CDR3 is 14 residues long. Trimming pared 0 bases from V and 6 bases from J, leaving 8 bases between. For the CDR3, the DNA is TGTGCCAGCAGTTTAGCGCCCTGGCCCGGGGAGCTGTTTTTT. The encoded protein is CASSLAPWPGELFF.

The chain is built from TRBV12-3 or TRBV12-4 and TRBJ2-5; 11 bases match TRBD1. This CDR3 comprises 14 residues. After removal of 3 bases from V and 7 bases from J, the junction contained 4 bases not matched to a gene. The CDR3 loop is CASSFGTGGWTQYF. The DNA of the CDR3 is TGTGCCAGCAGTTTTGGGACAGGGGGATGGACCCAGTACTTC.

The V call is TRBV5-1, the J call TRBJ1-2, with D unclear. The CDR3 is 13 amino acids. Germline-derived CDR1 and CDR2 are SGHRS and YFSETQ. The V end lost 2 bases, the J end lost 3 bases, and 8 bases lay between the germline ends. The chain's CDR3 is CASSFQADYGYTF. CDR3 nucleotide sequence: TGCGCCAGCAGCTTCCAGGCTGACTATGGCTACACCTTC.

V is TRBV6-2 or TRBV6-3 and J is TRBJ2-7; TRBD2 matches 13 bases. The CDR3 is made up of 21 amino acids. The V gene end was trimmed by 5 bases and the J gene end by 5 bases; junction bases not matched to a gene: 24. Germline V gene data show CDR1 as MNHEY and CDR2 as SVGEGT. The CDR3 DNA reads TGTGCCAGCAGTCGACTATGGGATGGACAGGGACTAGCGGGACTTTCCAACGAGCAGTACTTC. Translated: CASSRLWDGQGLAGLSNEQYF.

V usage is TRBV5-1 and J usage is TRBJ2-2; 7 bases fit TRBD1. The CDR3 sequence is 16 residues long. The germline CDR1 and CDR2 sequences are SGHRS and YFSETQ. J gave up 2 bases and V 0 bases, and 4 bases lay outside the gene matches. CDR3 loop: CASSLGGTDNTGELFF. The CDR3 DNA is TGCGCCAGCAGCTTGGGAGGGACAGACAACACCGGGGAGCTGTTTTTT.

This clonotype was observed at least ten times. The chain carries TRBV7-2 and TRBJ1-1; D is undetermined. V was clipped by 2 bases and J by 1 base, with 5 bases between them. Germline CDR1 and CDR2: SGHTA and FQGNSA. This CDR3 comprises 13 residues. CDR3 DNA: TGTGCCAGCAGCTTATACACGAACACTGAAGCTTTCTTT. As protein: CASSLYTNTEAFF.

The J gene is TRBJ2-5, the V gene TRBV3-1; TRBD1 might be the D (5 bases). The CDR3 sequence is 12 residues long. From germline, CDR1 is LGHDT and CDR2 YNNKEL (reference sequence). The V end was cut by 1 base, the J end by 7 bases, with 7 bases between. The CDR3 nucleotides read TGTGCCAGCAGCCAAGTCCAGGGGACCCAGTACTTC. As protein: CASSQVQGTQYF.

The V call is TRBV6-6, the J call TRBJ2-3; 13 nucleotides agree with TRBD2. Germline CDR1 and CDR2: MNHNY and SVGAGI (reference sequence). V lost 2 bases, J lost 8 bases, and 10 bases stayed unmatched. The CDR3 contains 17 residues. The chain's CDR3 is CASSYQKGLAGSVTQYF. The CDR3 DNA reads as TGTGCCAGCAGTTACCAAAAGGGACTAGCGGGGTCGGTTACGCAGTATTTT.

The V call is TRBV27, the J call TRBJ2-7; 11 bases map to TRBD2. The CDR3 runs 16 residues. The V segment lost 3 bases and the J segment 2 bases; nucleotides outside the gene matches: 6. Germline CDR1 reads MNHEY; CDR2 reads SMNVEV (reference sequence). The CDR3 sequence: CASSFLTSGNPYEQYF. For the CDR3, the DNA is TGTGCCAGCAGTTTCCTGACTAGCGGGAATCCCTACGAGCAGTACTTC.

The chain couples TRBV7-9 to TRBJ2-1, with 9 bases aligning to TRBD1. This CDR3 region has 15 residues. Germline V gives CDR1 SEHNR, CDR2 FQNEAQ (reference sequence). Trimming took 3 bases from V and 7 from J; bases not matched to a gene: 7. CDR3 protein: CASSFRDRAFNEQFF. In nucleotides, the CDR3 is TGTGCCAGCAGCTTCCGGGACAGGGCTTTTAATGAGCAGTTCTTC.

The chain recombines TRBV6-5 with TRBJ1-2; 7 nucleotides agree with TRBD1. CDR1 and CDR2 (germline): MNHEY, SVGAGI. V shed 2 bases, J shed 4 bases, and the junction held 7 bases outside the gene matches. This CDR3 has 15 residues. The CDR3 protein is CASSYKGGGAYGYTF. In DNA form, the CDR3 reads TGTGCCAGCAGTTACAAGGGAGGGGGCGCCTATGGCTACACCTTC.

V usage is TRBV5-1 and J usage is TRBJ1-1; the D gene is possibly TRBD1 (6 bases). Trimming cost V 7 bases and J 0 bases, with 10 bases left between them. There are 13 residues in the CDR3. CDR1 SGHRS and CDR2 YFSETQ come from the germline V gene. The CDR3 reads CASQGRLNTEAFF. DNA for the CDR3: TGCGCCAGCCAGGGGCGGTTGAACACTGAAGCTTTCTTT.

The chain carries TRBV2 and TRBJ2-1; D gene uncertain. CDR1 is SNHLY and CDR2 is FYNNEI in the germline V gene. The CDR3 sequence is 15 residues long. Trimming took off 0 bases at V and 10 bases at J, with 16 bases between the two ends. The CDR3 DNA sequence: TGTGCCAGCAGTGAAGCAGGCGAAGTGCTTCTAGAGCAGTTCTTC. Residues: CASSEAGEVLLEQFF.

This chain joins TRBV12-3 or TRBV12-4 and TRBJ1-2, with a weak D call TRBD1 (5 bases). This CDR3 has 16 residues. The V gene lost 2 bases and the J gene lost 0 bases, with 13 bases spanning the gap. The CDR3 sequence: CASSLTGPTSNYGYTF. DNA for the CDR3: TGTGCCAGCAGTTTAACGGGACCGACCTCTAACTATGGCTACACCTTC.

This chain links TRBV12-3 or TRBV12-4 with TRBJ2-5; D perhaps matches TRBD1 (7 bases). The CDR3 contains 15 residues. V was cut by 5 bases and J by 5 bases, with 18 bases left in between. Here the CDR3 reads CASSPRTGGRETQYF. As DNA, the CDR3 is TGTGCCAGCAGTCCCAGGACAGGTGGGAGGGAGACCCAGTACTTC.

The rearrangement uses TRBV29-1 and TRBJ2-1, with TRBD1 identical over 7 bases. The CDR3 length is 12 residues. CDR1 and CDR2 from the germline V gene are SQVTM and ANQGSEA. Trimming cost V 2 bases and J 9 bases; bases outside gene matches: 4. CDR3 residues: CSVEQGVGEQFF. The CDR3 nucleotides are TGCAGCGTTGAACAGGGGGTTGGTGAGCAGTTCTTC.

The chain joins TRBV5-6 to TRBJ1-5; tentative D call: TRBD1 (6 bases). The CDR3 is 16 residues long. CDR1 is SGHDT, CDR2 YYEEEE, per germline. The V and J ends lost 3 bases and 4 bases respectively, with 17 bases between them. CDR3 amino acids: CASSWGPPSRNQPQHF. CDR3 sequence (DNA): TGTGCCAGCAGCTGGGGGCCGCCTTCAAGAAATCAGCCCCAGCATTTT.